Given below is one TCR beta chain in context. The antigen is not known. CDR3 length: 13 amino acids. Germline-derived CDR1 and CDR2 are MGHRA and YSYEKL. The source of the sample is a study of T cells expressing NK-cell markers. Overall study findings and caveats: Roughly 6 donors showed dominant NKG2C+ clonotypes comprising about 1.0-7.0% of their CD8+ T cells. Expanded NKG2C+ T cell clones had unclear HCMV specificity.

TCRdb reprocessed the 5' RACE reads and keeps a single row for each CDR3 protein, giving no DNA. Recorded for this sample: over 150,000 distinct CDR3 sequences. V usage is TRBV4-1 and J usage is TRBJ2-1. Specimen: blood T cells: a sorted CD56 or NKG2C T cell subset, CD4+ or CD8+ T cells, or bulk PBMC T cells (not recorded which). The sequence was obtained from a man aged 18-70 years in good health. Here the CDR3 reads CASSQVGPWEQFF.